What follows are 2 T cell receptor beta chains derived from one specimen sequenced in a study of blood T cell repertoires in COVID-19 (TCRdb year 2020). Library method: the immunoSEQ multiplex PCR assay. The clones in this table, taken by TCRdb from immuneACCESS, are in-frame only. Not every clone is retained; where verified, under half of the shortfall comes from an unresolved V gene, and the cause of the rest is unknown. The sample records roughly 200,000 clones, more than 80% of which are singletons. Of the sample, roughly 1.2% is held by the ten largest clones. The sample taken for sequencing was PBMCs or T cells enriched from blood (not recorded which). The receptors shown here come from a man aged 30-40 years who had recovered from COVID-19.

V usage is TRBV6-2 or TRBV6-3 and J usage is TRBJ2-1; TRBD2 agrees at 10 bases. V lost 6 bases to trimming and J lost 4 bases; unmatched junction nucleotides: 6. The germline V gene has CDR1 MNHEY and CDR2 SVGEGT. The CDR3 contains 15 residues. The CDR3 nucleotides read TGTGCCAGCAGCTCCGTAGCGGGGGGATACAATGAGCAGTTCTTC. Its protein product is CASSSVAGGYNEQFF.

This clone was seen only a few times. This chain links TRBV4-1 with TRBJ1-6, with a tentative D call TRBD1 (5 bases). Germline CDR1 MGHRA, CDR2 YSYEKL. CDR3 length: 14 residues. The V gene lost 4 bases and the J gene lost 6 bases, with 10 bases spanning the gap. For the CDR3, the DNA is TGCGCCAGCAGCCGACAGACCTCTAATTCACCCCTCCACTTT. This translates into CASSRQTSNSPLHF.